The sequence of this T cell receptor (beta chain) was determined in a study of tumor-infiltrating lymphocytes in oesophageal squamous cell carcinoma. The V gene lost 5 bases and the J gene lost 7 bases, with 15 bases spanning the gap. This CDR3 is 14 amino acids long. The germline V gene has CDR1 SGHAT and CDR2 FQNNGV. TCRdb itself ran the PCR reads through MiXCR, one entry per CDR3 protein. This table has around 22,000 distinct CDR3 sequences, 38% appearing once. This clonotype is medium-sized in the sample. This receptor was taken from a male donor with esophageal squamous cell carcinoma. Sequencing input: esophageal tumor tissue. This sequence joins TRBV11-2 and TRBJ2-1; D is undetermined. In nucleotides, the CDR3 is TGTGCCAGCAGCCGAGTTCAACGGGTTAATGAGCAGTTCTTC. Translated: CASSRVQRVNEQFF.